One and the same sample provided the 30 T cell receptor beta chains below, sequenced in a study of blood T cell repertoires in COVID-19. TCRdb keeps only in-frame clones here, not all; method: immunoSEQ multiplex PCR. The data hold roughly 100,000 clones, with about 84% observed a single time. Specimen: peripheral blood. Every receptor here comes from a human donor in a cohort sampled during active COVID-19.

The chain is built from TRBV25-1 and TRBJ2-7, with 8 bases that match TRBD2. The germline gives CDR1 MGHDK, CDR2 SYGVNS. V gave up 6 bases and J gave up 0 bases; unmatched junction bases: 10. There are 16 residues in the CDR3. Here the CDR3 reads CASRPKTGTSSYEQYF. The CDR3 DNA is TGTGCCAGCAGACCAAAGACCGGGACTAGCTCCTACGAGCAGTACTTC.

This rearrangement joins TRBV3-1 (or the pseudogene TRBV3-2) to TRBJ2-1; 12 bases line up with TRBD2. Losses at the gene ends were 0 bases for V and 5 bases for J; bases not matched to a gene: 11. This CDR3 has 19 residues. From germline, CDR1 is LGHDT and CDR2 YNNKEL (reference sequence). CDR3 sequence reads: CASSQETETSGSGHNEQFF. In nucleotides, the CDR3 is TGTGCCAGCAGCCAAGAAACCGAGACTAGCGGGAGTGGACACAATGAGCAGTTCTTC.

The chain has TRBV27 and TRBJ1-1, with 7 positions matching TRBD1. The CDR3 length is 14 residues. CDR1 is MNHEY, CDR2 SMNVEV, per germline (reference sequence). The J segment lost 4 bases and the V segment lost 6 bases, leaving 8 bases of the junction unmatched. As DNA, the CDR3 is TGTGCCAGCAGGCTACGCGACAGGGCCACTGAAGCTTTCTTT. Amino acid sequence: CASRLRDRATEAFF.

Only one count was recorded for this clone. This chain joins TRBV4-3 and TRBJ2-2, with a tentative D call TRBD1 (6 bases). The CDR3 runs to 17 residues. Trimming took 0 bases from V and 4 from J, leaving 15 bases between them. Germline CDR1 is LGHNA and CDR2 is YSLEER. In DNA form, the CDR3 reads TGCGCCAGCAGCCAAGATCGAGGGACATGGGGCACCGGGGAGCTGTTTTTT. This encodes CASSQDRGTWGTGELFF.

The CDR3, as DNA: TGTGCCAGCAGGAGGAGCTCCTATAATTCACCCCTCCACTTT. Translating gives CASRRSSYNSPLHF. The chain uses TRBV6-5 and TRBJ1-6; D gene ambiguous. The CDR3 runs 14 residues. CDR1 and CDR2 (germline): MNHEY, SVGAGI. V lost 6 bases to trimming and J lost 0 bases, with 6 bases between them.

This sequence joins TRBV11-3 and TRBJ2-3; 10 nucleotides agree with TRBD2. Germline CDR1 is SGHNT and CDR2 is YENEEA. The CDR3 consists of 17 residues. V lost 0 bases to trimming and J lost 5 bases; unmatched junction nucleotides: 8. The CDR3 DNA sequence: TGTGCCAGCAGCTTAGATCCCAGCGGGGGGGCCCGAGATACGCAGTATTTT. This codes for CASSLDPSGGARDTQYF. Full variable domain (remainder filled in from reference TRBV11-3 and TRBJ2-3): EAGVVQSPRYKIIEKKQPVAFWCNPISGHNTLYWYLQNLGQGPELLIRYENEEAVDDSQLPKDRFSAERLKGVDSTLKIQPAELGDSAVYLCASSLDPSGGARDTQYFGPGTRLTVL.

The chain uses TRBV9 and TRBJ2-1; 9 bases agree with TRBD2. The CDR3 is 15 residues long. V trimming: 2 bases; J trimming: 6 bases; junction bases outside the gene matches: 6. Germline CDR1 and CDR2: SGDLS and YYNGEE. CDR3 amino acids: CASSVSSGGINEQFF. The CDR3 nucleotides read TGTGCCAGCAGCGTTTCAAGCGGGGGGATCAATGAGCAGTTCTTC.

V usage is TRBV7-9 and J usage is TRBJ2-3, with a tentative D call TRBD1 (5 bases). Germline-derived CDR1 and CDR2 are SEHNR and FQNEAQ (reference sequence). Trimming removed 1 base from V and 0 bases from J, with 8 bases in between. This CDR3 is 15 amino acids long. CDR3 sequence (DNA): TGTGCCAGCAGCTTAGGGACACAGAGCACAGATACGCAGTATTTT. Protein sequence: CASSLGTQSTDTQYF.

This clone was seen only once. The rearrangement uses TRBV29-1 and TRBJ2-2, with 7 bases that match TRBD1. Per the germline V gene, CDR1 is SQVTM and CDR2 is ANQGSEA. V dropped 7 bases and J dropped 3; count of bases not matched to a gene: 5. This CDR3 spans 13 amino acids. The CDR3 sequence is CSARDSYTGELFF. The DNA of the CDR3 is TGCAGCGCCCGGGACAGCTACACCGGGGAGCTGTTTTTT.

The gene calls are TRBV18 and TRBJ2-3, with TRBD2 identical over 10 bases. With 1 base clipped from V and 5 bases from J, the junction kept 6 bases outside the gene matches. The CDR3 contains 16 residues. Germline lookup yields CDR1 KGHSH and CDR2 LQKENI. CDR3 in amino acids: CASSPLERGGVDTQYF. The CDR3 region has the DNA TGTGCCAGCTCACCACTCGAGCGGGGGGGCGTAGATACGCAGTATTTT.

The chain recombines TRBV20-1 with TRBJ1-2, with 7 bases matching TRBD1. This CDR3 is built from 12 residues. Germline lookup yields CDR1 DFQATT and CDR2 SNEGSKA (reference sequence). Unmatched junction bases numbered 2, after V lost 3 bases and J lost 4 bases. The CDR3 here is CSASSGGYGYTF. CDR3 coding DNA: TGCAGTGCTAGTTCAGGGGGCTATGGCTACACCTTC.

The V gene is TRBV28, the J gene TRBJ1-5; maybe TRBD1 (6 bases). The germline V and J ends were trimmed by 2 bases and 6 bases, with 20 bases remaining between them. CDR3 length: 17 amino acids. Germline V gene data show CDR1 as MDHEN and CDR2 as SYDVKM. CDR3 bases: TGTGCCAGCAGTTTAGTAGCAGGGGATGTCTATGGTCAGCCCCAGCATTTT. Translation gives CASSLVAGDVYGQPQHF.

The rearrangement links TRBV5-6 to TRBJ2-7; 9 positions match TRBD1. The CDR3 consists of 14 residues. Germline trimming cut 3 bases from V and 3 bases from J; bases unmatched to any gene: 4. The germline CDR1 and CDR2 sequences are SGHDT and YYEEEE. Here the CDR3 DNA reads TGTGCCAGCAGCTCCGGGACAGGGTACTACGAGCAGTACTTC. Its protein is CASSSGTGYYEQYF. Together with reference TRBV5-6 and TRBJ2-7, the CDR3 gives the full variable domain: DAGVTQSPTHLIKTRGQQVTLRCSPKSGHDTVSWYQQALGQGPQFIFQYYEEEERQRGNFPDRFSGHQFPNYSSELNVNALLLGDSALYLCASSSGTGYYEQYFGPGTRLTVT.

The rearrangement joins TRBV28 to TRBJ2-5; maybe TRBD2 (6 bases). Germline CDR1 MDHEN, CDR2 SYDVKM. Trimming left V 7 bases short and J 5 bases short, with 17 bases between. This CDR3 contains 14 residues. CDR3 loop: CASNNVEGRETQYF. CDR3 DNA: TGTGCCAGCAACAATGTAGAAGGGAGGGAGACCCAGTACTTC.

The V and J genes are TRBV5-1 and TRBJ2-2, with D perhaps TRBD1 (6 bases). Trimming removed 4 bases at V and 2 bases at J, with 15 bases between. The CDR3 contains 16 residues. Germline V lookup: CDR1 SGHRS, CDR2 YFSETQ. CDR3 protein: CASSGTGSINTGELFF. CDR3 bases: TGCGCCAGCAGCGGAACAGGGAGCATCAACACCGGGGAGCTGTTTTTT.

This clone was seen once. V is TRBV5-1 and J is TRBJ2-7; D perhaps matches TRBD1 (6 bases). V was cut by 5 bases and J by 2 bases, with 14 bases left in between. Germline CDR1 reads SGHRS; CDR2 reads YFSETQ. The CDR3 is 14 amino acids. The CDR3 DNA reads TGCGCCAGCAGTTCGGACAGCAGAACCTACGAGCAGTACTTC. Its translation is CASSSDSRTYEQYF. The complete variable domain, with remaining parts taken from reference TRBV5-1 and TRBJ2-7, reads KAGVTQTPRYLIKTRGQQVTLSCSPISGHRSVSWYQQTPGQGLQFLFEYFSETQRNKGNFPGRFSGRQFSNSRSEMNVSTLELGDSALYLCASSSDSRTYEQYFGPGTRLTVT.

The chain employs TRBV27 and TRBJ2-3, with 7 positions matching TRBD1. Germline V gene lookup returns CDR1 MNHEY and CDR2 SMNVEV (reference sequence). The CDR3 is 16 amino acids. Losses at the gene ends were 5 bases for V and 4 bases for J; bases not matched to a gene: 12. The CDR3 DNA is TGTGCCAGCAGTCCGAACTCACAGGGGTGGGCAGATACGCAGTATTTT. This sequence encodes CASSPNSQGWADTQYF.

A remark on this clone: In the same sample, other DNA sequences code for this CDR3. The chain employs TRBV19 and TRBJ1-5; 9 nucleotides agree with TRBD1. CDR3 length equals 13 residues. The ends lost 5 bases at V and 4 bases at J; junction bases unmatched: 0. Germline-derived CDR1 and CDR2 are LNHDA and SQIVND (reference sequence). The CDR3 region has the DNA TGTGCCAGTAGTGGGACAGGGAATCAGCCCCAGCATTTT. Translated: CASSGTGNQPQHF. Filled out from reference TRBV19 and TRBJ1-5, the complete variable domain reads DGGITQSPKYLFRKEGQNVTLSCEQNLNHDAMYWYRQDPGQGLRLIYYSQIVNDFQKGDIAEGYSVSREKKESFPLTVTSAQKNPTAFYLCASSGTGNQPQHFGDGTRLSIL.

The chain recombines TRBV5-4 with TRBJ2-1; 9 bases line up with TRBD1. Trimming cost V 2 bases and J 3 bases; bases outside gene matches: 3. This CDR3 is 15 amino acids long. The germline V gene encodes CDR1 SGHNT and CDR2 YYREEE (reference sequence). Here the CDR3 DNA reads TGTGCCAGCAGCTTCGAGGGACAGGGCTACAATGAGCAGTTCTTC. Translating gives CASSFEGQGYNEQFF.

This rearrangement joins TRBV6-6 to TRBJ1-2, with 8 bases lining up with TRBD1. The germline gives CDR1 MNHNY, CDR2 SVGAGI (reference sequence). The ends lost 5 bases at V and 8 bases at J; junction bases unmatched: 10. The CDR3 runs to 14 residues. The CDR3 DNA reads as TGTGCCAGCAGTCCCCTCGACAGGGGAGAAGGCTACACCTTC. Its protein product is CASSPLDRGEGYTF.

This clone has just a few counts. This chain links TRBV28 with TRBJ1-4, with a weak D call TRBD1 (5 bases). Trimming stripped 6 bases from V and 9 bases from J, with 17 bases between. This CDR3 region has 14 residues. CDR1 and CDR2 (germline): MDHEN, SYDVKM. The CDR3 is CASSDSRLFQKLFF. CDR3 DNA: TGTGCCAGCAGCGACAGCCGGCTTTTTCAAAAACTGTTTTTT.

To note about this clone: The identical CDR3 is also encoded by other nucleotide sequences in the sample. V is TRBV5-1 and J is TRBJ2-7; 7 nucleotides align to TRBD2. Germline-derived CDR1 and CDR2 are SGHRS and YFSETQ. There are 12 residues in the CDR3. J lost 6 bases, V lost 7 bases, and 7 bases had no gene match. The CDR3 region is CASRDGRGEQYF. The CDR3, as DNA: TGCGCCAGCCGCGATGGGAGGGGCGAGCAGTACTTC.

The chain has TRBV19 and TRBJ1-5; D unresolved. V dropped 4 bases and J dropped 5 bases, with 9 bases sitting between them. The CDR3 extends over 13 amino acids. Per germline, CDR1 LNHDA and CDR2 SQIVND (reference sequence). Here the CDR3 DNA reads TGTGCCAGTAGTAGCATGGGCCATCAGCCCCAGCATTTT. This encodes CASSSMGHQPQHF.

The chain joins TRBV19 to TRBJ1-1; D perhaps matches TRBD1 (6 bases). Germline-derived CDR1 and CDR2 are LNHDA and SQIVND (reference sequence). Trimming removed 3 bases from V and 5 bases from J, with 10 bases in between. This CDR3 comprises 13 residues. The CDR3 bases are TGTGCCAGTAGTATCTGGGGGCGTACTGAAGCTTTCTTT. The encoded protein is CASSIWGRTEAFF.

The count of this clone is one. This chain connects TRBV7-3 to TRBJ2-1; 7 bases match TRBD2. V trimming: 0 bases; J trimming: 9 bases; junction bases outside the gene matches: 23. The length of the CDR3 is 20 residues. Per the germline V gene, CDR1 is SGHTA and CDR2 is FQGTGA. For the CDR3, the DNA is TGTGCCAGCAGCTTAACGGCGACTCGCGGGTTGGGGGGGGGTTTGGGTGAGCAGTTCTTC. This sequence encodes CASSLTATRGLGGGLGEQFF.

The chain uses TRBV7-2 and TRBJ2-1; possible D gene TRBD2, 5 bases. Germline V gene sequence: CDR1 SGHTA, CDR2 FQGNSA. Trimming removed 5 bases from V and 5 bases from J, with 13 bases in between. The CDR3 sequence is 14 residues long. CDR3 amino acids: CASSPGSGNNEQFF. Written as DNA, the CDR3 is TGTGCCAGCAGCCCCGGATCCGGGAACAATGAGCAGTTCTTC.

CDR3 bases: TGTGCCAGCAGCTTGGCGGGGGTTGGAACGCAGTATTTT. This translates into CASSLAGVGTQYF. This chain joins TRBV5-6 and TRBJ2-3, with a tentative D call TRBD2 (6 bases). The CDR3 contains 13 residues. Germline V gives CDR1 SGHDT, CDR2 YYEEEE. Trimming cost V 0 bases and J 9 bases, with 11 bases left between them.

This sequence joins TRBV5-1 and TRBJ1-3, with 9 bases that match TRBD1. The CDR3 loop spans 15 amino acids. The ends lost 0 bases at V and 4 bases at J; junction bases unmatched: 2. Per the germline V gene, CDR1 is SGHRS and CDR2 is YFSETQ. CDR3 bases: TGCGCCAGCAGCTTGGACGGACAGGGGGGAAACACCATATATTTT. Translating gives CASSLDGQGGNTIYF. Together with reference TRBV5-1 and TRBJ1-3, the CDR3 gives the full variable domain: KAGVTQTPRYLIKTRGQQVTLSCSPISGHRSVSWYQQTPGQGLQFLFEYFSETQRNKGNFPGRFSGRQFSNSRSEMNVSTLELGDSALYLCASSLDGQGGNTIYFGEGSWLTVV.

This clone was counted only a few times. As DNA, the CDR3 is TGTGCCAGCAGCTTAACCGGGACAGGGGTTACGCAGTATTTT. It is translated as CASSLTGTGVTQYF. The chain joins TRBV7-9 to TRBJ2-3; 10 bases line up with TRBD1. The CDR3 consists of 14 residues. Per germline, CDR1 SEHNR and CDR2 FQNEAQ (reference sequence). V shed 2 bases, J shed 8 bases, and the junction held 4 bases outside the gene matches.

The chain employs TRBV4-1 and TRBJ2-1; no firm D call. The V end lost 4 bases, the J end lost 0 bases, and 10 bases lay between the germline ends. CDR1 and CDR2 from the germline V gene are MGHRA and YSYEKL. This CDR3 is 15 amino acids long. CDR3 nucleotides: TGCGCCAGCAGCCTTAGCCTGGGCTCCTACAATGAGCAGTTCTTC. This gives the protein CASSLSLGSYNEQFF.